This entry concerns a single T cell receptor (beta chain). No antigen is known for it. The sample holds no much larger clone one base away, and base qualities are not on file. Reading the label with the study, this specimen's time point is: approximately eleven months on ibrutinib. Approximately 2 micrograms of genomic DNA were extracted from cryopreserved PBMCs for TCR beta library preparation. Longitudinal blood samples from CLL patients on ibrutinib monotherapy were analyzed using high-throughput TCR beta sequencing. Patients were enrolled in a phase 2 open-label single-center ibrutinib monotherapy trial. The trim is 5 bases for V and 5 bases for J, with a gap of 18 bases between the germline ends. The CDR3 starts with the cysteine, ends with the phenylalanine, and has 15 residues. Just CDR3 DNA is preserved here, 45 bases in frame from base 1. The germline V gene specifies SGHTA as CDR1 and FQGNSA as CDR2.

The data derive from a study of cytotoxic CD8 clonotypes in ibrutinib-treated CLL listed by TCRdb under 2021. Regarding the research as a whole: The cohort included approximately 15 treatment-naive and approximately twelve relapsed/refractory patients; approximately 17 were IGHV unmutated. Responses were partial in roughly 24 patients and complete in 2; after median approximately 5.5 years follow-up, around 15 stayed in remission and about twelve progressed. Longitudinal samples were obtainable from about 30% of the roughly 90 participants in the trial. On average, each sample yielded around 270,000 productive templates and 85,000 to 95,000 productive rearrangements. Cryopreserved peripheral blood mononuclear cells were obtained before treatment, at response, and at either sustained remission or disease progression. Every sample from remission and from progressive disease was obtained while the patients were still on ibrutinib. Samples at response were collected after a median of about 12 months of treatment, with a range of about 6 to 36 months. Results the study describes overall, beyond this receptor: Baseline clonality exceeded that of age-matched healthy donors and correlated strongly with circulating CD8+ T-cell counts. Clonality rose at ibrutinib response, remained stable during sustained remission, and dropped back toward baseline at progression. Lymph node repertoires were not examined, and the timing of sampling was not matched between patients in sustained remission and those whose disease progressed. Public clonotypes were rare and either shrank or stayed stable during treatment, and the rise in clonality at ibrutinib response reflected expansion of private clonotypes.

A MiSeq instrument was used for deep resolution sequencing, which targeted depths ranging from 1 in 1 million up to 1 in 200,000 T cells, with coverage averaging 10x for each clonotype. The immunoSEQ hsTCRB Kit was used to generate TCR beta libraries. The paper's data handling went like this. The data were analyzed with ImmunoSEQ Analyzer and ImmunoSEQ Data Assistant, and V, D and J gene assignments followed IMGT definitions. Clonality, with values ranging from 0 to 1, was calculated as one minus the normalized Shannon entropy of productive rearrangement frequencies. Only overrepresented clonotypes making up at least 0.05% of each patient's repertoire were included in the public clonotype analysis. Thirteen age-matched healthy donor repertoires from immuneACCESS were used as controls for clonality. This immuneACCESS table, as held by TCRdb, lists in-frame sequences with V and J called but not all clones. Of the missing ones, under half trace to an unresolved V gene in checked studies; the others have no known cause. The V and J calls and clone size come from that table; D and trimming were worked out from the DNA. For this sample there are approximately 45,000 clones; 60% to 75% appear just once. Roughly 13% of the sample is in the top ten clones.

The origin of this receptor is a human donor with chronic lymphocytic leukemia. The sample consisted of PBMCs, taken after 12 months of ibrutinib treatment. The sequence joins TRBV7-2 to TRBJ2-5; the D gene may be TRBD1 or TRBD2, since each aligns over 7 bases. The CDR3 loop reads CASSRQGGLGETQYF. The nucleotides read TGTGCCAGCAGCAGACAGGGAGGGTTGGGTGAGACCCAGTACTTC.